This T cell receptor beta chain was obtained from a study of blood T cell repertoires in COVID-19. About the research overall: From T cells, B-cell-depleted T cells, or PBMCs came the material, which was cDNA or gDNA.

This clone has at least ten counts. Data came from immunoSEQ multiplex PCR; TCRdb stores just in-frame clones and leaves some out. The top ten clones hold roughly 9.8% of a sample with a few hundred thousand clones, more than 75% of them seen once. The V gene lost 5 bases and the J gene lost 5 bases, with 19 bases spanning the gap. Germline V gives CDR1 SSHAT, CDR2 FNYEAQ (reference sequence). The CDR3 extends over 16 amino acids. This clonotype originated in a man aged 40-50 years who had recovered from COVID-19. This sequence joins TRBV7-7 and TRBJ1-5; D possibly corresponds to TRBD1 (5 bases). Sequenced material: peripheral blood. This CDR3 is CASSELRTHHDQPQHF. For the CDR3, the DNA is TGTGCCAGCAGCGAGTTAAGGACACATCACGATCAGCCCCAGCATTTT.